The T cell receptor beta chain under discussion was sequenced for a study of blood T cell repertoires in COVID-19 (TCRdb year 2020). Regarding the research as a whole: The collaborator samples originated in the United States, Italy and Spain and spanned the acute and convalescent phases of COVID-19. The material from the prospective study consisted of cDNA or gDNA derived from T cells, B-cell-depleted T cells, or PBMCs. Deeply sampled blood TCRbeta repertoires from subjects exposed to, actively infected with, or recovered from COVID-19 were included in the dataset. The repertoires were made available in a free public database intended to serve as a resource for research on the immune response to SARS-CoV-2. Samples came from the ongoing ImmuneRACE study (first 160 participants) plus 1,254 subjects from 6 global collaborators. Nearly every sample came with metadata listing a de-identified subject ID, COVID-19 status, age in years and sex. Where available, HLA class I and class II types were taken from metadata supplied by the sample provider and were not determined by assay-based typing. The research as a whole found: The amount of clinical and demographic metadata varied by source and participant and was provided uncurated.

The immunoSEQ Assay, a bias-controlled multiplex PCR, was used to amplify TCRbeta CDR3 regions from genomic DNA. On the study's bioinformatics: The number of nucleated cells in each sample was estimated from the amplification of reference gene primers within the assay. To quantify the absolute abundance of each unique TCRbeta CDR3 rearrangement, sequence reads were collapsed and filtered. For each sample, productive Simpson clonality was calculated as the square root of Simpson's diversity index over productive rearrangements. The immuneACCESS repertoire file appears here via TCRdb, limited to in-frame rearrangements. These files lack a portion of the clones; in checked studies, under half of the deficit traces to unresolved V genes, and the cause of the others is not known. The D gene and trimming were derived from the DNA, and the V and J assignments and clone size from that table. The sample yields fewer than 65,000 clones; roughly 85% were counted once. The ten largest account for 15% to 20% of the sample.

Each collaborating institution followed its own protocols to collect whole blood in K2EDTA tubes. Collaborator samples were shipped for TCRbeta analysis as frozen whole blood, isolated PBMCs, or DNA extracted from either sample type. Regarding this clone: There is no known antigen for this receptor. The record has no base qualities; no much larger clone is one base away.

For CDR1 and CDR2, the germline V gene lists LGHNA and YSLEER. The V end loses 0 bases and the J end loses 6 bases, and a stretch of 18 bases separates them. Counted from cysteine to phenylalanine, this CDR3 has 17 amino acids. Left in the record is the CDR3 DNA by itself, 51 bases read in frame from the first base. The sample taken for sequencing was peripheral blood. The chain is encoded by TRBV4-3 joined to TRBJ2-1; tentative D gene TRBD2, with 7 bases matching. The clonotype comes from a human donor in a cohort sampled during active COVID-19. The CDR3 protein: CASSQDRMGGGPNEQFF. The nucleotide sequence reads TGCGCCAGCAGCCAAGATAGGATGGGCGGGGGCCCCAATGAGCAGTTCTTC.